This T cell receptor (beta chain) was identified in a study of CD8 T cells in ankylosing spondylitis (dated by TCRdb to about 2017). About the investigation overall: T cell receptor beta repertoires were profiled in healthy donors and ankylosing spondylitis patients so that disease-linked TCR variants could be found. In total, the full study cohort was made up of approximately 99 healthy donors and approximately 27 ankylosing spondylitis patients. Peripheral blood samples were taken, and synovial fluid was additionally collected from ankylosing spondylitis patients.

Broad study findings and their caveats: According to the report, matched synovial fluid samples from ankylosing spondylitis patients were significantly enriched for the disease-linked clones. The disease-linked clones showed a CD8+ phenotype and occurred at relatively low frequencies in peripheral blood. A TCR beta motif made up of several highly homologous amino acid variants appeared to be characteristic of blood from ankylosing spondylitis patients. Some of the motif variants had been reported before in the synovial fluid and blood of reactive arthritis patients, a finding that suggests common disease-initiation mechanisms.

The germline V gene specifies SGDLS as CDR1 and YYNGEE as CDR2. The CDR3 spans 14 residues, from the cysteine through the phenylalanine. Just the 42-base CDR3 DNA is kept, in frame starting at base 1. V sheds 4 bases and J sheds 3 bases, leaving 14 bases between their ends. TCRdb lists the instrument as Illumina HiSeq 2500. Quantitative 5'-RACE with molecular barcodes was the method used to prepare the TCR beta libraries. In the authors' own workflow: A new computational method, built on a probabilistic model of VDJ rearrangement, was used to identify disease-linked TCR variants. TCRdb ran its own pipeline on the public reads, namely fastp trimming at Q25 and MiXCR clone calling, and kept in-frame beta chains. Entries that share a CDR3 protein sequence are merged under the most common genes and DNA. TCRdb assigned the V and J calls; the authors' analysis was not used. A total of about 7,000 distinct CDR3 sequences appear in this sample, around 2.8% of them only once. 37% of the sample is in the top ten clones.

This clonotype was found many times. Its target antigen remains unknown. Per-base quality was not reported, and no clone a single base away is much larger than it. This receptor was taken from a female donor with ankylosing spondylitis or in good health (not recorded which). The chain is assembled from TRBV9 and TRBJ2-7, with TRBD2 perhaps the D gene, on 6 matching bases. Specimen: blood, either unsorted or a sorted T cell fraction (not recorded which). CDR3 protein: CASSPVGSRYEQYF. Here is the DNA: TGTGCCAGCAGCCCCGTCGGGAGTCGCTACGAGCAGTACTTC.